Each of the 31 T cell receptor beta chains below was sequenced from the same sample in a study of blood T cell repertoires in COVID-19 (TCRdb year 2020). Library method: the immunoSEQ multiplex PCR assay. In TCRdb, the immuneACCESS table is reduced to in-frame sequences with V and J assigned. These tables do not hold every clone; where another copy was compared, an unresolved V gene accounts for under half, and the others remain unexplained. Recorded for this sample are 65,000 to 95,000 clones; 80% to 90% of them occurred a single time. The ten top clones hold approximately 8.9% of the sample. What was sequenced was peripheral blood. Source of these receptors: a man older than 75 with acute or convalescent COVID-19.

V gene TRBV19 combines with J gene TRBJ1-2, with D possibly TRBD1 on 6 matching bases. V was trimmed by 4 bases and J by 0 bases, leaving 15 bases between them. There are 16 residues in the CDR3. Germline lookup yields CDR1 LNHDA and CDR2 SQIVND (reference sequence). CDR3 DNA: TGTGCCAGTAGTACCTCTCGACAGGCCGCTAACTATGGCTACACCTTC. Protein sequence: CASSTSRQAANYGYTF.

The CDR3 sequence is CASSWDRGFEQYF. The DNA for the CDR3 is TGTGCCAGCAGTTGGGACAGGGGGTTCGAGCAGTACTTC. J is TRBJ2-7 and V is TRBV27, with 11 bases identical to TRBD1. The germline V gene has CDR1 MNHEY and CDR2 SMNVEV (reference sequence). The CDR3 is 13 residues long. V gave up 4 bases and J gave up 6 bases; unmatched junction bases: 2.

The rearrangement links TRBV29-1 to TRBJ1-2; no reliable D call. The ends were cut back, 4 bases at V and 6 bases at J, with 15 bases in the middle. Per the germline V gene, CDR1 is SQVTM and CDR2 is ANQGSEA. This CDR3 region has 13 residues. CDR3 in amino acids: CSVAPLGLDGYTF. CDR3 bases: TGCAGCGTTGCCCCTCTCGGTCTTGATGGCTACACCTTC.

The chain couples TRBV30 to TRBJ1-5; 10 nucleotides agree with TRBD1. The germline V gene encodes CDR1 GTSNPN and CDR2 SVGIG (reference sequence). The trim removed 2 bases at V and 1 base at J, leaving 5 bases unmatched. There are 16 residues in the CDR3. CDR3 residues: CAWSSRQGASNQPQHF. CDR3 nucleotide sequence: TGTGCCTGGAGTTCCCGACAGGGGGCGAGCAATCAGCCCCAGCATTTT.

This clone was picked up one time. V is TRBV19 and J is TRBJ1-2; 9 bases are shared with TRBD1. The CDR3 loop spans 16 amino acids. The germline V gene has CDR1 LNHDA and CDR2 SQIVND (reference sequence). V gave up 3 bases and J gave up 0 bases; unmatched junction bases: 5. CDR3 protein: CASSIADRGPNYGYTF. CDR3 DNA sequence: TGTGCCAGTAGTATCGCGGACAGGGGACCTAACTATGGCTACACCTTC. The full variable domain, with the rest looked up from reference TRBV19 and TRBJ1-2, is DGGITQSPKYLFRKEGQNVTLSCEQNLNHDAMYWYRQDPGQGLRLIYYSQIVNDFQKGDIAEGYSVSREKKESFPLTVTSAQKNPTAFYLCASSIADRGPNYGYTFGSGTRLTVV.

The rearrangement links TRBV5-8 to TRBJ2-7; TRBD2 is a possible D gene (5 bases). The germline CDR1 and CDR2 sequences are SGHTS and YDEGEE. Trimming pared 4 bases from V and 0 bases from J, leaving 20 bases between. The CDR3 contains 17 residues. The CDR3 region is CASSINFGRGSSYEQYF. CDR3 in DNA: TGTGCCAGCAGCATAAACTTCGGCCGAGGGAGCTCCTACGAGCAGTACTTC.

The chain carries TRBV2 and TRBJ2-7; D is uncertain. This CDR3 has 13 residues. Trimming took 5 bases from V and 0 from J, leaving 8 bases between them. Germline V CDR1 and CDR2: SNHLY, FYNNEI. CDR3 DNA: TGTGCCAGCAGTCGGTTTTTCTCCTACGAGCAGTACTTC. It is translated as CASSRFFSYEQYF.

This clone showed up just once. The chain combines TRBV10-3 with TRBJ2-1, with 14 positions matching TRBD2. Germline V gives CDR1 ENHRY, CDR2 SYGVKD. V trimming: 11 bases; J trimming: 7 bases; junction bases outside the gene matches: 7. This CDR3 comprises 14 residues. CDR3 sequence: CASMTSGGVNEQFF. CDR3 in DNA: TGTGCCTCAATGACTAGCGGGGGGGTAAATGAGCAGTTCTTC.

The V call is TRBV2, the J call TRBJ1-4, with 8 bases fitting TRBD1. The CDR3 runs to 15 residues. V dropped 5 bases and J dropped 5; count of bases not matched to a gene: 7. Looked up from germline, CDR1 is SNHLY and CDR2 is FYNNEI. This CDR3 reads CASSIRTGLNEKLFF. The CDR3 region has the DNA TGTGCCAGCAGTATTCGGACAGGGCTGAATGAAAAACTGTTTTTT.

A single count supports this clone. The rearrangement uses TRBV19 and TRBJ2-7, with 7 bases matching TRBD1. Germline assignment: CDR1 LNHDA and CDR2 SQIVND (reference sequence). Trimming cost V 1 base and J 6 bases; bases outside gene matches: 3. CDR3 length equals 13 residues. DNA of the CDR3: TGTGCCAGTAGTATAGCAGGGGGTACCGAGCAGTACTTC. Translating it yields CASSIAGGTEQYF. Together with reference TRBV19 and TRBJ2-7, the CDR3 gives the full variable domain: DGGITQSPKYLFRKEGQNVTLSCEQNLNHDAMYWYRQDPGQGLRLIYYSQIVNDFQKGDIAEGYSVSREKKESFPLTVTSAQKNPTAFYLCASSIAGGTEQYFGPGTRLTVT.

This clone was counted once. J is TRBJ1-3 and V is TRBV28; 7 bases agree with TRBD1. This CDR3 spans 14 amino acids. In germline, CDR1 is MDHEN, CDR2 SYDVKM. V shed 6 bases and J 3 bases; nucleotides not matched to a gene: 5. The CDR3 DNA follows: TGTGCCAGCAGCCCCACAGGGGTTGGAAACACCATATATTTT. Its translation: CASSPTGVGNTIYF. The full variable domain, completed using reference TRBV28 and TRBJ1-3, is DVKVTQSSRYLVKRTGEKVFLECVQDMDHENMFWYRQDPGLGLRLIYFSYDVKMKEKGDIPEGYSVSREKKERFSLILESASTNQTSMYLCASSPTGVGNTIYFGEGSWLTVV.

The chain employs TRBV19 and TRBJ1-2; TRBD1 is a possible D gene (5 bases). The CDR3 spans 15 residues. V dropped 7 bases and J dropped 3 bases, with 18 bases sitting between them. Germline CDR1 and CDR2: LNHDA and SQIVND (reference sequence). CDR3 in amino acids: CASTPTSRADYGYTF. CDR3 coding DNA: TGTGCCAGTACCCCGACCTCCAGGGCAGACTATGGCTACACCTTC.

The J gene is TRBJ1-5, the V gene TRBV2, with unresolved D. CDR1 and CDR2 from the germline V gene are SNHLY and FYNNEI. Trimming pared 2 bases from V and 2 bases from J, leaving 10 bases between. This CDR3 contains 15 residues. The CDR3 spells CASSEYARGNQPQHF. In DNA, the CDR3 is TGTGCCAGCAGTGAATATGCAAGAGGCAATCAGCCCCAGCATTTT. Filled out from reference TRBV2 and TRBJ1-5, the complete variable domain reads EPEVTQTPSHQVTQMGQEVILRCVPISNHLYFYWYRQILGQKVEFLVSFYNNEISEKSEIFDDQFSVERPDGSNFTLKIRSTKLEDSAMYFCASSEYARGNQPQHFGDGTRLSIL.

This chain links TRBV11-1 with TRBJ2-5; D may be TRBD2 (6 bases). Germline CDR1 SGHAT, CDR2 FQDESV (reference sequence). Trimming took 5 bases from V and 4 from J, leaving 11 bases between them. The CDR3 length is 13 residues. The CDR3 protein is CASSTGSLETQYF. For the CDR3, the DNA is TGTGCCAGCAGCACCGGGAGCTTAGAGACCCAGTACTTC.

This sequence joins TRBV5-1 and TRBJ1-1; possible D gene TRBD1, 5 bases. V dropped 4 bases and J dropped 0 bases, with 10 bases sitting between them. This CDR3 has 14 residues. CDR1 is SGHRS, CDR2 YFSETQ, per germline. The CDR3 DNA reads TGCGCCAGCAGCAACGACAGAATGAACACTGAAGCTTTCTTT. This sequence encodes CASSNDRMNTEAFF.

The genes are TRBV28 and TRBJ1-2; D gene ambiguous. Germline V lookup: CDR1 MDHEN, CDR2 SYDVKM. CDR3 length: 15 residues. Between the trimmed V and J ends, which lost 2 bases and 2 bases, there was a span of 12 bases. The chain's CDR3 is CASSLDPSLNYGYTF. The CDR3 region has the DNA TGTGCCAGCAGTTTAGATCCGAGTCTAAACTATGGCTACACCTTC.

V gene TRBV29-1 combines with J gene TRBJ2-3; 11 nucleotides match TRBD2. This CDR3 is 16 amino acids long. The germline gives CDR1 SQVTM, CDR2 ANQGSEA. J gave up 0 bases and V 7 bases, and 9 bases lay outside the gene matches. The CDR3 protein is CSADRGTSGSTDTQYF. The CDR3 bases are TGCAGCGCGGACCGCGGGACTAGCGGAAGCACAGATACGCAGTATTTT.

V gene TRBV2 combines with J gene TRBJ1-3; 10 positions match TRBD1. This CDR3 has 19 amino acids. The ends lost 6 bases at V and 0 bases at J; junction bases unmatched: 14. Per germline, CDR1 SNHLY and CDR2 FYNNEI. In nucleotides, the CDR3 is TGTGCCAGCAGACACATCCGGGACAGGGGACGATACTCTGGAAACACCATATATTTT. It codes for CASRHIRDRGRYSGNTIYF.

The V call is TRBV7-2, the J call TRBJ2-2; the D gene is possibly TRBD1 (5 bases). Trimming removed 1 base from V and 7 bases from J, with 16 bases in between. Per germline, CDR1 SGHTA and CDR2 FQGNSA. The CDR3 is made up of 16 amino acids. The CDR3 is CASSLVAGIMLGELFF. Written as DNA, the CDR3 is TGTGCCAGCAGCTTAGTGGCAGGGATTATGCTCGGGGAGCTGTTTTTT. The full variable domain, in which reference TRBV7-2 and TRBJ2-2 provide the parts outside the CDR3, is GAGVSQSPSNKVTEKGKDVELRCDPISGHTALYWYRQSLGQGLEFLIYFQGNSAPDKSGLPSDRFSAERTGGSVSTLTIQRTQQEDSAVYLCASSLVAGIMLGELFFGEGSRLTVL.

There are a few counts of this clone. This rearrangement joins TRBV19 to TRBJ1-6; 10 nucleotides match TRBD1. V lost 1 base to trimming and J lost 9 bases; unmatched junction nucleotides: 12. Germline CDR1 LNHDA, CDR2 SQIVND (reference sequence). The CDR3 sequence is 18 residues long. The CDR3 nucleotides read TGTGCCAGTAGTATAGGCCTTCCTGGACAGGGGGGCGCTTCACCCCTCCACTTT. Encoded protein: CASSIGLPGQGGASPLHF.

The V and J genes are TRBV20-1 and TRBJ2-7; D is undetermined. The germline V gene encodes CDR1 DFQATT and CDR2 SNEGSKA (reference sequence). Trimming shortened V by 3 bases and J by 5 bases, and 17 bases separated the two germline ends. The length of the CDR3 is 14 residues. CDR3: CSASNPVPQNEQYF. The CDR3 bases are TGCAGTGCTAGTAATCCAGTTCCTCAAAACGAGCAGTACTTC.

CDR3 coding DNA: TGCAGCGTGGGGACTAGCGGAGGGGGGACCCAGTACTTC. Protein: CSVGTSGGGTQYF. V and J are TRBV29-1 and TRBJ2-5, with TRBD2 identical over 11 bases. Trimming took 6 bases from V and 7 from J; bases not matched to a gene: 7. There are 13 residues in the CDR3. The germline V gene encodes CDR1 SQVTM and CDR2 ANQGSEA.

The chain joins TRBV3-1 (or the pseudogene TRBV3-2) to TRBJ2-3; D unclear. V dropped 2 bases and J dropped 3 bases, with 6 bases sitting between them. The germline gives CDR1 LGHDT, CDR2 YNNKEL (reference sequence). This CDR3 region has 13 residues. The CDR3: CASSQLRTDTQYF. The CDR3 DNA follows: TGTGCCAGCAGCCAATTGAGAACAGATACGCAGTATTTT.

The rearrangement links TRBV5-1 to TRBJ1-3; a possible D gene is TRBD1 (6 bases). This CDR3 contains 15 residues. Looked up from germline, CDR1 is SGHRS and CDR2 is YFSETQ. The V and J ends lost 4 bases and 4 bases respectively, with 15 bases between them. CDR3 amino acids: CASSTGTTGGNTIYF. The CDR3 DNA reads TGCGCCAGCAGCACAGGGACCACGGGAGGAAACACCATATATTTT.

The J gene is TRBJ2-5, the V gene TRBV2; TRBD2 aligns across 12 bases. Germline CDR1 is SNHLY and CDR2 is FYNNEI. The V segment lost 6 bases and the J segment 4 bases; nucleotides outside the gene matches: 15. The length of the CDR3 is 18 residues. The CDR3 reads CASSTTRTSGVLGETQYF. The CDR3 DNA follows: TGTGCCAGCAGCACAACACGGACTAGCGGGGTACTTGGAGAGACCCAGTACTTC.

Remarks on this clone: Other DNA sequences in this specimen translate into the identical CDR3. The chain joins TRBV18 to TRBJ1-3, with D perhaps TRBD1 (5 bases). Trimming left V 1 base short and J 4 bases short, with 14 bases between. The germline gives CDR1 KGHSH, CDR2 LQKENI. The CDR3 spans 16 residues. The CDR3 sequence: CASSPQNRFDGNTIYF. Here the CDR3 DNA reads TGTGCCAGCTCACCACAGAACAGGTTTGACGGAAACACCATATATTTT.

The CDR3 region is CASSLTAAGTEAFF. As DNA, the CDR3 is TGTGCCAGCAGCTTAACAGCGGCAGGCACTGAAGCTTTCTTT. The rearrangement uses TRBV7-8 and TRBJ1-1; D gene uncertain. With 2 bases removed from V and 4 bases from J, the gap between germline ends came to 11 bases. CDR3 size: 14 residues. CDR1 is SGHVS, CDR2 FQNEAQ, per germline.

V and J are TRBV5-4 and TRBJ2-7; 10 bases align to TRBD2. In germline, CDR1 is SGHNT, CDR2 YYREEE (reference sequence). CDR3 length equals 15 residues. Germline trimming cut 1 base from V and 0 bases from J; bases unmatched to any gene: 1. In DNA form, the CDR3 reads TGTGCCAGCAGCTTGTCTAGCGGGAGCTCCTACGAGCAGTACTTC. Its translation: CASSLSSGSSYEQYF.

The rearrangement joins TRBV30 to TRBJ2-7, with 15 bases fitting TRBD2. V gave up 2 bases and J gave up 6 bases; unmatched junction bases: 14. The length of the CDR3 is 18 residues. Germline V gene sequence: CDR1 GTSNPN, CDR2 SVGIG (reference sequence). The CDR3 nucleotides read TGTGCCTGGAGTAAGACCCGGACTAGCGGGGGGGCGATTCGCGAGCAGTACTTC. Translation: CAWSKTRTSGGAIREQYF.

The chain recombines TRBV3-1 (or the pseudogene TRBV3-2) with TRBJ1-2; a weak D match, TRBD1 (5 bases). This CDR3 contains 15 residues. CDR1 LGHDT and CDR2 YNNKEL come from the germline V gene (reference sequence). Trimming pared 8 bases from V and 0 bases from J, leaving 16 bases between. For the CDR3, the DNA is TGTGCCAGCCGCGGGGGGGACGGATCTAACTATGGCTACACCTTC. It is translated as CASRGGDGSNYGYTF.

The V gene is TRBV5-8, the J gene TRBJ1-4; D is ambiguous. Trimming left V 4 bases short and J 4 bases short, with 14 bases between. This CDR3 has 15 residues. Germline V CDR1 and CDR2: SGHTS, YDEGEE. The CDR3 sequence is CASSRSGSINEKLFF. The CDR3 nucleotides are TGTGCCAGCAGCCGTTCGGGTTCCATTAATGAAAAACTGTTTTTT.